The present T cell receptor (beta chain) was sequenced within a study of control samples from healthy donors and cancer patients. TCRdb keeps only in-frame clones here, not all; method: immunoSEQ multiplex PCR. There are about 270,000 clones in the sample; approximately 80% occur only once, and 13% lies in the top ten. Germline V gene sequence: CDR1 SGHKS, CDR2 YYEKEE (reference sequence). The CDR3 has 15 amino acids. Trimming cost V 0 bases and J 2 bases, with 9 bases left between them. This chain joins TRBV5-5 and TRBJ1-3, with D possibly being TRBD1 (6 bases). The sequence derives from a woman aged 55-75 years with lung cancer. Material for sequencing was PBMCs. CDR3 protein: CASSLVEGAGNTIYF. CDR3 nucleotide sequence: TGTGCCAGCAGCTTGGTTGAGGGGGCTGGAAACACCATATATTTT.